This TCR beta chain is drawn from a study of shared clonotypes between healthy human individuals. Study-level background: There were three CD4 naive, three CD4 memory, two CD8 naive and one CD8 memory plates per donor.

It was 200 to 250 ng DNA, 31,000 or so T cell genomes, that sorted-subset replicate PCRs used. Profiled with immunoSEQ multiplex PCR; TCRdb holds only in-frame clones, not every one. Among 750,000 to 1,000,000 clones listed, roughly 92% were seen once. V was pared by 1 base and J by 4 bases, with 3 bases of the junction left unmatched. CDR1 SGHAT and CDR2 FQNNGV come from the germline V gene. The CDR3 contains 15 residues. CD45RO negativity and positive selection for CCR7 defined naive CD8 cells, a population that excluded terminally differentiated effector memory CD45RA+ cells. As concerns this clone: Other DNA sequences in this sample translate to the same CDR3.

The sequence came from a man aged 25 to 40 in good health. The chain recombines TRBV11-2 with TRBJ2-7; 11 nucleotides line up with TRBD2. The sample was naive CD8+ T cells sorted from blood. The CDR3 loop is CASSLVLAGGYEQYF. CDR3 nucleotides: TGTGCCAGCAGCTTAGTGCTAGCGGGAGGATACGAGCAGTACTTC. Drawing the rest from reference TRBV11-2 and TRBJ2-7, the complete variable domain is EAGVAQSPRYKIIEKRQSVAFWCNPISGHATLYWYQQILGQGPKLLIQFQNNGVVDDSQLPKDRFSAERLKGVDSTLKIQPAKLEDSAVYLCASSLVLAGGYEQYFGPGTRLTVT.